A single sample is the source of the 29 T cell receptor beta chains below, sequenced in a study of OX40 agonist ivuxolimab in advanced cancers. Library preparation was by the immunoSEQ multiplex PCR assay. Imported from immuneACCESS, the table was reduced by TCRdb to in-frame sequences with V and J called. These copies leave out some clones; in studies compared against another copy, an unresolved V gene accounts for under half, and the cause of the remainder is not known. This sample comprises 40,000 to 60,000 clones, roughly nine tenths of them detected only once. Roughly 10% of the sample comes from the top ten. This material consisted of CD4+ or CD8+ T cells sorted from blood, taken in a trial of the OX40 agonist ivuxolimab. The origin of the receptors is an adult with an advanced solid tumor such as melanoma, head and neck, liver or kidney cancer.

The J gene is TRBJ1-2, the V gene TRBV18; D is uncertain. Per germline, CDR1 KGHSH and CDR2 LQKENI. V was clipped by 4 bases and J by 6 bases, with 9 bases between them. The CDR3 has 12 amino acids. The CDR3 DNA sequence: TGTGCCAGCTCACGCGAGTCGGATGGCTACACCTTC. Translation: CASSRESDGYTF. Together with reference TRBV18 and TRBJ1-2, the CDR3 gives the full variable domain: NAGVMQNPRHLVRRRGQEARLRCSPMKGHSHVYWYRQLPEEGLKFMVYLQKENIIDESGMPKERFSAEFPKEGPSILRIQQVVRGDSAAYFCASSRESDGYTFGSGTRLTVV.

The genes are TRBV18 and TRBJ2-3; 9 nucleotides align to TRBD1. The CDR3 totals 18 residues. The trim removed 2 bases at V and 4 bases at J, leaving 13 bases unmatched. CDR1 KGHSH and CDR2 LQKENI come from the germline V gene. The CDR3 DNA sequence: TGTGCCAGCTCACCAACGTTTATTAGTACAGGGGGCGCAGATACGCAGTATTTT. Protein sequence: CASSPTFISTGGADTQYF.

This clone showed up just a few times. The genes are TRBV30 and TRBJ1-1, with unresolved D. Trimming took 2 bases from V and 5 from J, leaving 15 bases between them. This CDR3 comprises 14 residues. The germline V gene encodes CDR1 GTSNPN and CDR2 SVGIG (reference sequence). The CDR3 is CAWSKGTRMTEAFF. The CDR3 bases are TGTGCCTGGAGTAAGGGCACTCGAATGACTGAAGCTTTCTTT.

J is TRBJ2-3 and V is TRBV7-6; D perhaps matches TRBD1 (7 bases). Per germline, CDR1 SGHVS and CDR2 FNYEAQ. This CDR3 spans 15 amino acids. The ends were cut back, 5 bases at V and 0 bases at J, with 12 bases in the middle. CDR3 protein: CASSPTGRSTDTQYF. CDR3 bases: TGTGCCAGCAGCCCGACAGGGAGGAGCACAGATACGCAGTATTTT. The entire variable domain, with the rest obtained from reference TRBV7-6 and TRBJ2-3, is as follows: GAGVSQSPRYKVTKRGQDVALRCDPISGHVSLYWYRQALGQGPEFLTYFNYEAQQDKSGLPNDRFSAERPEGSISTLTIQRTEQRDSAMYRCASSPTGRSTDTQYFGPGTRLTVL.

About this clone itself: The same CDR3 is also encoded by other DNA sequences in this sample. The CDR3 DNA follows: TGTGCCAGCAGCCTAGACACAGATACGCAGTATTTT. Its protein is CASSLDTDTQYF. The chain employs TRBV7-2 and TRBJ2-3; the D is unclear. Per the germline V gene, CDR1 is SGHTA and CDR2 is FQGNSA. The CDR3 sequence is 12 residues long. V was cut by 5 bases and J by 2 bases, with 5 bases left in between.

The chain couples TRBV12-5 to TRBJ2-3; 8 bases align to TRBD1. The junction had 0 bases not matched to a gene; V was cut back by 0 bases and J by 1 base. The CDR3 is 15 amino acids. Germline V gives CDR1 LGHNT, CDR2 FRNRAP. CDR3 in DNA: TGTGCTAGTGGTTTGGTGGGACAGGGCACAGATACGCAGTATTTT. Encoded protein: CASGLVGQGTDTQYF.

V and J are TRBV28 and TRBJ1-2; 8 bases agree with TRBD1. V gave up 4 bases and J gave up 4 bases; unmatched junction bases: 5. Germline CDR1 MDHEN, CDR2 SYDVKM. The CDR3 is 14 residues long. CDR3 region: CASSSLTGGYGYTF. The CDR3 DNA sequence: TGTGCCAGCAGTTCCCTCACAGGGGGCTATGGCTACACCTTC.

This sequence joins TRBV11-3 and TRBJ1-2; 7 bases are a match to TRBD1. After removal of 5 bases from V and 5 bases from J, the junction contained 2 bases not matched to a gene. The CDR3 contains 12 residues. Germline V gene data show CDR1 as SGHNT and CDR2 as YENEEA. This CDR3 is CASSRDSYGYTF. The CDR3 DNA reads as TGTGCCAGCAGCCGGGACAGTTATGGCTACACCTTC.

CDR3 sequence: CAWSPSREGISYNEQFF. The CDR3 DNA reads TGTGCCTGGAGTCCCTCCCGGGAGGGCATCTCCTACAATGAGCAGTTCTTC. The chain employs TRBV30 and TRBJ2-1; 8 positions match TRBD2. CDR1 is GTSNPN and CDR2 is SVGIG in the germline V gene (reference sequence). This CDR3 has 17 amino acids. With V trimmed by 2 bases and J by 0 bases, 9 bases remained unmatched.

The V and J genes are TRBV6-4 and TRBJ2-7; D is possibly TRBD1 or TRBD2 (5 bases each). Germline CDR1 is MRHNA and CDR2 is SNTAGT. The CDR3 contains 15 residues. V was pared by 5 bases and J by 5 bases, with 19 bases between. CDR3 in amino acids: CASSLAGADKNEQYF. CDR3 nucleotide sequence: TGTGCCAGCAGTCTTGCCGGGGCCGATAAGAACGAGCAGTACTTC.

The rearrangement uses TRBV27 and TRBJ1-1; the D gene is possibly TRBD1 (5 bases). This CDR3 is 13 amino acids long. The germline CDR1 and CDR2 sequences are MNHEY and SMNVEV (reference sequence). Trimming removed 3 bases at V and 4 bases at J, with 9 bases between. As DNA, the CDR3 is TGTGCCAGCAGTTTGGTGGGGCCCACTGAAGCTTTCTTT. Residues: CASSLVGPTEAFF.

The V call is TRBV5-1, the J call TRBJ2-5, with TRBD2 identical over 8 bases. This CDR3 has 16 amino acids. The germline CDR1 and CDR2 sequences are SGHRS and YFSETQ. Unmatched junction bases numbered 9, after V lost 0 bases and J lost 5 bases. The CDR3 nucleotides are TGCGCCAGCAGCTTGGAGGGGCGAGCGGGAGTTGAGACCCAGTACTTC. Translated, it gives CASSLEGRAGVETQYF.

The chain employs TRBV5-4 and TRBJ2-2, with no clear D. Trimming took off 2 bases at V and 2 bases at J, with 7 bases between the two ends. Germline CDR1 SGHNT, CDR2 YYREEE (reference sequence). The CDR3 is made up of 14 amino acids. The DNA for the CDR3 is TGTGCCAGCAGCTTTTCCTCTAACACCGGGGAGCTGTTTTTT. Protein product: CASSFSSNTGELFF.

The chain recombines TRBV7-2 with TRBJ2-7, with D maybe TRBD1 (7 bases). Germline loops: CDR1 SGHTA, CDR2 FQGNSA. This CDR3 spans 15 amino acids. V was shortened by 5 bases and J by 1 base, with 15 bases between the two germline ends. The CDR3 protein is CASSRGTVTSYEQYF. In DNA form, the CDR3 reads TGTGCCAGCAGCCGCGGGACAGTAACATCCTACGAGCAGTACTTC.

The chain uses TRBV28 and TRBJ1-5, with 8 bases fitting TRBD1. This CDR3 contains 15 residues. J was trimmed by 3 bases and V by 5 bases; bases with no gene match: 6. Germline V gene lookup returns CDR1 MDHEN and CDR2 SYDVKM. The CDR3 bases are TGTGCCAGCAGTCCCGGGACAGGACCCAATCAGCCCCAGCATTTT. It yields the protein CASSPGTGPNQPQHF. Full variable domain (remainder filled in from reference TRBV28 and TRBJ1-5): DVKVTQSSRYLVKRTGEKVFLECVQDMDHENMFWYRQDPGLGLRLIYFSYDVKMKEKGDIPEGYSVSREKKERFSLILESASTNQTSMYLCASSPGTGPNQPQHFGDGTRLSIL.

V gene TRBV30 combines with J gene TRBJ1-4, with TRBD1 identical over 8 bases. Germline CDR1 is GTSNPN and CDR2 is SVGIG (reference sequence). This CDR3 region has 16 residues. V was clipped by 0 bases and J by 0 bases; unmatched bases: 3. This chain's CDR3 is CAWSVTGDSTNEKLFF. Written as DNA, the CDR3 is TGTGCCTGGAGTGTGACAGGGGATTCAACTAATGAAAAACTGTTTTTT.

This clone showed up just once. The V gene is TRBV19, the J gene TRBJ2-5; D is perhaps TRBD2 (5 bases). CDR1 and CDR2 (germline): LNHDA, SQIVND (reference sequence). The CDR3 extends over 16 amino acids. With 4 bases removed from V and 2 bases from J, the gap between germline ends came to 17 bases. This CDR3 reads CASSTSPGRGQETQYF. The CDR3 DNA is TGTGCCAGTAGTACCTCACCAGGACGGGGACAAGAGACCCAGTACTTC.

The CDR3 nucleotides read TGTGCCAGCAGCTTAGCCGGGGGGGCCGCGAACACCGGGGAGCTGTTTTTT. Its translation is CASSLAGGAANTGELFF. This rearrangement joins TRBV11-3 to TRBJ2-2; TRBD2 agrees at 8 bases. The CDR3 extends over 17 amino acids. The trim removed 1 base at V and 0 bases at J, leaving 4 bases unmatched. Germline loops: CDR1 SGHNT, CDR2 YENEEA. Together with reference TRBV11-3 and TRBJ2-2, the CDR3 gives the full variable domain: EAGVVQSPRYKIIEKKQPVAFWCNPISGHNTLYWYLQNLGQGPELLIRYENEEAVDDSQLPKDRFSAERLKGVDSTLKIQPAELGDSAVYLCASSLAGGAANTGELFFGEGSRLTVL.

The rearrangement links TRBV4-2 to TRBJ2-5; no reliable D call. CDR3 length: 13 amino acids. Germline CDR1 LGHNA, CDR2 YNFKEQ. V lost 0 bases and J lost 5, with 7 bases in between. The CDR3 sequence: CASSQEEGETQYF. CDR3 bases: TGTGCCAGCAGCCAAGAGGAAGGGGAGACCCAGTACTTC.

The V and J genes are TRBV28 and TRBJ2-3, with 10 nucleotides matching TRBD1. Germline CDR1 reads MDHEN; CDR2 reads SYDVKM. This CDR3 contains 16 residues. J gave up 4 bases and V 5 bases, and 9 bases lay outside the gene matches. CDR3 amino acids: CASSPTRTGGADTQYF. The CDR3 DNA reads TGTGCCAGCAGTCCAACAAGGACAGGGGGTGCAGATACGCAGTATTTT.

This rearrangement joins TRBV7-9 to TRBJ1-5; 7 nucleotides align to TRBD1. The CDR3 is 14 residues long. The germline CDR1 and CDR2 sequences are SEHNR and FQNEAQ (reference sequence). The V gene end was trimmed by 1 base and the J gene end by 5 bases; junction bases not matched to a gene: 2. The CDR3 loop is CASSLEGADQPQHF. In nucleotides, the CDR3 is TGTGCCAGCAGCTTAGAGGGGGCGGATCAGCCCCAGCATTTT.

The chain uses TRBV10-1 and TRBJ2-2, with D maybe TRBD1 (5 bases). V lost 3 bases and J lost 3, with 5 bases in between. The CDR3 is 13 residues long. CDR1 and CDR2 (germline): WNHNN, SYGVQD (reference sequence). The CDR3 spells CASSEGDTGELFF. CDR3 nucleotides: TGCGCCAGCAGTGAAGGGGACACCGGGGAGCTGTTTTTT.

The chain couples TRBV28 to TRBJ1-5; D may be TRBD1 (6 bases). The ends were cut back, 2 bases at V and 4 bases at J, with 15 bases in the middle. This CDR3 is 16 amino acids long. Germline-derived CDR1 and CDR2 are MDHEN and SYDVKM. CDR3 protein: CASSLSRGQLNQPQHF. In nucleotides, the CDR3 is TGTGCCAGCAGTTTAAGCCGCGGACAGTTAAATCAGCCCCAGCATTTT.

The chain combines TRBV9 with TRBJ2-1; 7 nucleotides agree with TRBD2. There are 15 residues in the CDR3. The trim removed 0 bases at V and 2 bases at J, leaving 2 bases unmatched. Germline V lookup: CDR1 SGDLS, CDR2 YYNGEE. In nucleotides, the CDR3 is TGTGCCAGCAGCGTAGGCCTAGCGGCCTACAATGAGCAGTTCTTC. It is translated as CASSVGLAAYNEQFF. Combining the CDR3 with reference TRBV9 and TRBJ2-1 gives the whole variable domain DSGVTQTPKHLITATGQRVTLRCSPRSGDLSVYWYQQSLDQGLQFLIQYYNGEERAKGNILERFSAQQFPDLHSELNLSSLELGDSALYFCASSVGLAAYNEQFFGPGTRLTVL.

V and J are TRBV28 and TRBJ2-4; D not resolved. Trimming removed 10 bases at V and 0 bases at J, with 7 bases between. This CDR3 spans 12 amino acids. Germline assignment: CDR1 MDHEN and CDR2 SYDVKM. The chain's CDR3 is CATTGAKNIQYF. CDR3 coding DNA: TGTGCCACCACGGGAGCCAAAAACATTCAGTACTTC.

The table lists this clone with a count of one. The genes are TRBV5-1 and TRBJ1-4, with 8 nucleotides matching TRBD1. The CDR3 loop spans 14 amino acids. Trimming at V came to 4 bases and at J to 5 bases, leaving 4 bases not matched to a gene. Germline V gene lookup returns CDR1 SGHRS and CDR2 YFSETQ. CDR3 nucleotide sequence: TGCGCCAGCAGCCCGGGACAGGCGAATGAAAAACTGTTTTTT. Amino acid sequence: CASSPGQANEKLFF.

The chain is built from TRBV29-1 and TRBJ2-1; 9 bases are shared with TRBD2. Germline CDR1 is SQVTM and CDR2 is ANQGSEA. CDR3 length: 17 residues. The V and J ends lost 4 bases and 2 bases, in that order; junction bases with no gene match: 12. CDR3 sequence (DNA): TGCAGCGTTGTCCGAGGTGGGAGCGGGAGGACCTACAATGAGCAGTTCTTC. It specifies CSVVRGGSGRTYNEQFF.

The J gene is TRBJ2-4, the V gene TRBV2; 8 bases align to TRBD1. The CDR3 extends over 13 amino acids. V was clipped by 7 bases and J by 7 bases; unmatched bases: 6. The germline CDR1 and CDR2 sequences are SNHLY and FYNNEI. The CDR3 nucleotides are TGTGCCAGCACCGGACAGGGATGGAACATTCAGTACTTC. Encoded protein: CASTGQGWNIQYF.

The V call is TRBV19, the J call TRBJ1-5, with a weak D call TRBD1 (6 bases). CDR3 length: 14 residues. V was clipped by 5 bases and J by 2 bases, with 10 bases between them. Germline values: CDR1 LNHDA, CDR2 SQIVND (reference sequence). CDR3 coding DNA: TGTGCCAGTAGTCCCTCAGGGGGCAATCAGCCCCAGCATTTT. Residues: CASSPSGGNQPQHF.